This T cell receptor (beta chain) was captured by sequencing in a study of blood T cell repertoires in COVID-19. Turning to the study itself: From the United States, Italy and Spain came samples of acute and convalescent COVID-19. PBMCs, B-cell-depleted T cells, or T cells were the source of the cDNA or gDNA that made up the material.

Authors' analysis steps: Reference gene primers were amplified, and this amplification served to estimate nucleated cell counts. This table comes from immunoSEQ multiplex PCR, and its TCRdb copy is limited to in-frame clones, with some not included. That table furnishes V, J and clone size, whereas the DNA furnished D and trimming. The profile shows roughly 120,000 clones, more than 75% of them singletons. The germline V gene has CDR1 SGHDT and CDR2 YYEEEE. The CDR3 loop spans 15 amino acids. Trimming left V 6 bases short and J 2 bases short, with 17 bases between. The rearrangement uses TRBV5-6 and TRBJ1-2; D may be TRBD1 (5 bases). Sequenced: peripheral blood. This receptor was taken from a middle-aged man with acute or convalescent COVID-19. For the CDR3, the DNA is TGTGCCAGCATGGTTCGGGGGGACGCAAACTATGGCTACACCTTC. This translates into CASMVRGDANYGYTF.